This TCR beta chain is drawn from a study of memory CD4+ T cells and cytomegalovirus serostatus. Findings of the study overall: Each of around 69 CMV-associated TCRbeta sequences occurred in one to five individuals.

Here immunoSEQ multiplex PCR was the method, and the copy in TCRdb shows in-frame clones only, minus some. The data hold around 84,000 clones, with approximately 84% observed a single time. This clone was observed once. Its matching antigen is unknown. Losses at the gene ends were 1 base for V and 2 bases for J; bases not matched to a gene: 7. CDR3 length: 16 amino acids. Per the germline V gene, CDR1 is SEHNR and CDR2 is FQNEAQ (reference sequence). The sort gate was single viable CD3+CD4+CD8-CD45RO+ cells for memory CD4+ T cells. The source material was memory CD4+ T cells from blood. The clonotype comes from an adult in good health and CMV-seronegative. The rearrangement joins TRBV7-9 to TRBJ2-5, with 7 nucleotides matching TRBD2. The chain's CDR3 is CASSLGGAGRQETQYF. In DNA, the CDR3 is TGTGCCAGCAGCTTAGGAGGAGCGGGGAGACAAGAGACCCAGTACTTC.